This T cell receptor (beta chain) was sequenced for a study of blood T cells in healthy people across ages. Germline CDR1 SGHRS, CDR2 YFSETQ. This CDR3 has 19 amino acids. J gave up 0 bases and V 4 bases, and 12 bases lay outside the gene matches. A second PCR of 7 to 11 cycles used a sample-barcoded 5' primer and a J-beta primer mix. TCRdb re-called the 5' RACE reads through MiXCR, storing one row per CDR3 protein. The table has about 970,000 distinct CDR3 sequences, about 51% seen once. V usage is TRBV5-1 and J usage is TRBJ2-6, with 8 bases aligning to TRBD1. The clonotype comes from a woman in her fifties or sixties in good health. Input material: blood. The chain's CDR3 is CASSPLSGGPSSGANVLTF. The CDR3 DNA follows: TGCGCCAGCAGCCCGCTATCAGGGGGCCCGAGCTCTGGGGCCAACGTCCTGACTTTC. The whole variable domain, remainder taken from reference TRBV5-1 and TRBJ2-6, is KAGVTQTPRYLIKTRGQQVTLSCSPISGHRSVSWYQQTPGQGLQFLFEYFSETQRNKGNFPGRFSGRQFSNSRSEMNVSTLELGDSALYLCASSPLSGGPSSGANVLTFGAGSRLTVL.